The T cell receptor (beta chain) under discussion was sequenced for a study of blood T cell repertoires in COVID-19. At the level of the study: COVID-19 samples collected from the United States, Italy and Spain covered acute and convalescent phases.

Assay: immunoSEQ multiplex PCR; the TCRdb copy retains only in-frame clones and omits some. The sample lists roughly 240,000 clones, 70% to 90% seen once, with 2% to 3% in the top ten. Participant age was 18 to 89 years, and participants resided in about 25 US areas. The receptor's source is a woman aged 35 to 49 with acute COVID-19. Sequencing input: PBMCs or T cells enriched from blood (not recorded which).

In nucleotides, the CDR3 is TGCGCCAGCAGCTTGGCCGAACAGCACTCAGGCCCTTCACCCCTCCACTTT. Its translation: CASSLAEQHSGPSPLHF. The chain joins TRBV5-1 to TRBJ1-6; D not resolved. CDR1 SGHRS and CDR2 YFSETQ come from the germline V gene. The CDR3 consists of 17 residues. V was shortened by 0 bases and J by 9 bases, with 19 bases between the two germline ends.